A single sample is the source of the 14 T cell receptor beta chains below, sequenced in a study of T cell repertoires in cytomegalovirus infection. TCRdb reprocessed the reads via MiXCR and lists one record per CDR3 protein. The sample has 130,000 or so distinct CDR3 sequences; about 6.3% are singletons. Sequenced sample: PBMCs. These receptors came from a human donor in good health (CMV status not recorded). Some clones in this sample may be carry-over from other donors' samples.

This clonotype was observed at least ten times. This chain links TRBV6-2 or TRBV6-3 with TRBJ2-2, with D tentatively TRBD1 or TRBD2 (5 bases each). Trimming removed 0 bases from V and 3 bases from J, with 8 bases in between. Germline CDR1 and CDR2: MNHEY and SVGEGT. This CDR3 region has 15 residues. In nucleotides, the CDR3 is TGTGCCAGCAGTTACTCAAGGGACCACACCGGGGAGCTGTTTTTT. Protein sequence: CASSYSRDHTGELFF.

The genes are TRBV18 and TRBJ2-4, with D perhaps TRBD1 or TRBD2 (6 bases each). The V end lost 2 bases, the J end lost 0 bases, and 11 bases lay between the germline ends. Germline V gives CDR1 KGHSH, CDR2 LQKENI. The length of the CDR3 is 16 residues. The CDR3 nucleotides read TGTGCCAGCTCACCAGGTGGGGGGCAAGCCAAAAACATTCAGTACTTC. Translation: CASSPGGGQAKNIQYF. Complete variable domain (other parts from reference TRBV18 and TRBJ2-4): NAGVMQNPRHLVRRRGQEARLRCSPMKGHSHVYWYRQLPEEGLKFMVYLQKENIIDESGMPKERFSAEFPKEGPSILRIQQVVRGDSAAYFCASSPGGGQAKNIQYFGAGTRLSVL.

At least ten counts were recorded for this clonotype. CDR3 protein: CASSENRDSPLHF. CDR3 sequence (DNA): TGTGCCAGCAGCGAAAACAGGGATTCACCCCTCCACTTT. The rearrangement uses TRBV7-3 and TRBJ1-6, with a weak D call TRBD1 (6 bases). CDR1 is SGHTA, CDR2 FQGTGA, per germline. V was trimmed by 5 bases and J by 8 bases, leaving 10 bases between them. The CDR3 is 13 residues long.

This clonotype was counted ten times or more. This chain's CDR3 is CASSISSEEDTEAFF. The CDR3 nucleotides are TGTGCCAGCAGCATCTCAAGCGAGGAGGACACTGAAGCTTTCTTT. The chain joins TRBV7-2 to TRBJ1-1; D is uncertain. Trimming shortened V by 5 bases and J by 3 bases, and 16 bases separated the two germline ends. CDR1 is SGHTA and CDR2 is FQGNSA in the germline V gene. CDR3 size: 15 residues.

This clonotype was found many times. The junction departs from the called germline gene at one end, perhaps through a read error. The V gene is TRBV14, the J gene TRBJ1-2, with D unresolved. The CDR3 is 8 amino acids. CDR1 SGHDN and CDR2 FVKESK come from the germline V gene. The CDR3 DNA reads as TGTGCCAGCAGCCGGATCTCCTTC. This codes for CASSRISF.

Only a few counts were recorded for this clonotype. This sequence joins TRBV24-1 and TRBJ2-5; D is ambiguous. This CDR3 region has 13 residues. Germline assignment: CDR1 KGHDR and CDR2 SFDVKD. V shed 3 bases and J shed 8 bases, with 12 bases lying between them. CDR3 amino acids: CATSDTAARTQYF. The CDR3 region has the DNA TGTGCCACCAGTGATACAGCTGCCCGAACCCAGTACTTC.

At least ten counts were recorded for this clonotype. The chain carries TRBV7-2 and TRBJ2-5; D might be TRBD1 (6 bases). V dropped 2 bases and J dropped 1 base, with 14 bases sitting between them. This CDR3 has 16 residues. CDR1 is SGHTA, CDR2 FQGNSA, per germline. CDR3 DNA sequence: TGTGCCAGCAGCTTAATCGACAGGAGCGTCCAAGAGACCCAGTACTTC. It yields the protein CASSLIDRSVQETQYF.

The chain uses TRBV2 and TRBJ2-7; no reliable D call. The CDR3 is made up of 11 amino acids. V lost 7 bases and J lost 4, with 8 bases in between. Germline CDR1 reads SNHLY; CDR2 reads FYNNEI. In DNA, the CDR3 is TGTGCCAGCACCGGCGCTTACGAGCAGTACTTC. Protein product: CASTGAYEQYF.

Ten or more counts support this clonotype. This chain uses TRBV7-8 with TRBJ2-1, with D tentatively TRBD2 (6 bases). The CDR3 extends over 17 amino acids. The germline V gene encodes CDR1 SGHVS and CDR2 FQNEAQ. Trimming cost V 4 bases and J 4 bases, with 20 bases left between them. For the CDR3, the DNA is TGTGCCAGCAGCTCCCGTCCCCCGGGGGTCGCTTACAATGAGCAGTTCTTC. Its protein is CASSSRPPGVAYNEQFF.

In its sample, this clonotype was seen many times. J is TRBJ2-6 and V is TRBV14, with 8 positions matching TRBD1. This CDR3 has 15 residues. With 1 base clipped from V and 7 bases from J, the junction kept 3 bases outside the gene matches. Germline CDR1 is SGHDN and CDR2 is FVKESK. The CDR3 region is CASSQGQGLANVLTF. CDR3 nucleotide sequence: TGTGCCAGCAGCCAAGGACAGGGGCTCGCCAACGTCCTGACTTTC.

V and J are TRBV12-3 or TRBV12-4 and TRBJ1-5; D is unclear. This CDR3 comprises 14 residues. With 5 bases removed from V and 1 base from J, the gap between germline ends came to 9 bases. The CDR3 here is CASSPTESNQPQHF. DNA of the CDR3: TGTGCCAGCAGTCCGACGGAGAGCAATCAGCCCCAGCATTTT.

This clonotype was seen ten or more times. J is TRBJ1-2 and V is TRBV6-1; no clear D. V dropped 6 bases and J dropped 4 bases, with 12 bases sitting between them. The CDR3 is 13 amino acids. Per germline, CDR1 MNHNS and CDR2 SASEGT. The CDR3: CASSLLLLYGYTF. The CDR3 DNA reads as TGTGCCAGCAGCCTACTTCTCCTCTATGGCTACACCTTC.

This clonotype was seen at least ten times. The chain combines TRBV7-2 with TRBJ1-3; D call uncertain. Per the germline V gene, CDR1 is SGHTA and CDR2 is FQGNSA. CDR3 length: 15 amino acids. V was shortened by 1 base and J by 0 bases, with 7 bases between the two germline ends. CDR3 protein: CASSLDRTSGNTIYF. The CDR3 DNA reads as TGTGCCAGCAGCTTAGACAGAACCTCTGGAAACACCATATATTTT.

This clonotype appeared a few times. The junction departs from the called germline gene at one end, perhaps through a read error. The V call is TRBV20-1, the J call TRBJ2-7, with unresolved D. This CDR3 is built from 13 residues. From germline, CDR1 is DFQATT and CDR2 SNEGSKA (reference sequence). DNA of the CDR3: TGCAGTGCGAGAGGTCCGAGCTCCTACGAGCAGTACTTC. Translating it yields CSARGPSSYEQYF.